These T cell receptor beta chains were read from a single sample in a study of a mutant IDH1 vaccine in newly diagnosed glioma. Their antigen targets remain unknown. TCRdb's table, derived via immunoSEQ multiplex PCR, lists solely in-frame clones and lacks some. The table includes 35,000 to 40,000 clones, around 75% detected once. The sample in question was PBMCs, obtained from a glioma patient whose treatment included an IDH1 peptide vaccine. The receptors shown here come from a man aged 40-50 years with glioma. Both conserved end residues are part of each CDR3. D genes are given only for firm matches. Not every row has a clone size; where given, it reads once, few, many or a size class.

>NA|TRBV14|NA|TRBJ1-1|16
TGTGCCAGCAGCCAAGGAAGTTTCGGCCAGGGCCGAGGAGCTTTCTTT
CASSQGSFGQGRGAFF
>NA|TRBV4-1|TRBD1|TRBJ1-1|14
TGCACCAGCAGCCAATTCCTGGACAGGCAGGAGGCTTTCTTT
CTSSQFLDRQEAFF
>NA|TRBV19|TRBD1|TRBJ1-5|16
TGTGCCAGTTCGGGACAGGGAATTAACCTCAGACAGCCCCAGCATTTT
CASSGQGINLRQPQHF
>NA|TRBV2|NA|TRBJ1-3|13
TGTGCCAGCAGTGAAGCGCTTGGAAACACCATATATTTT
CASSEALGNTIYF
>NA|TRBV7-9|NA|TRBJ2-4|16
TGTGCCAGCAGCCCATTTAGAACCGGGGACAAAAACATTCAGTACTTC
CASSPFRTGDKNIQYF
>NA|TRBV5-4|TRBD2|TRBJ2-1|16
TGTGCCAGCAGCGGTAGGGGACTAGCGGGAGTGGGTGAGCAGTTCTTC
CASSGRGLAGVGEQFF
>NA|TRBV6-1|NA|TRBJ2-1|15
TGTGCCAGCAGTGAAGCGCCCCGACCTTACAGTGAGCAGTTCTTC
CASSEAPRPYSEQFF
>NA|TRBV7-2|NA|TRBJ2-5|15
TGTGCCAGCAGCCAACTAGGTAGAACCGAAGAGACCCAGTACTTC
CASSQLGRTEETQYF
>once|TRBV7-6|NA|TRBJ2-1|13
TGTGCCAGCAGCTTAGCGGGACTCAATGAGCAGTTCTTC
CASSLAGLNEQFF
>NA|TRBV19|TRBD1|TRBJ1-2|14
TGTGCCAGTAGTACCACAGGGGATGGTCTTGGCTACACCTTC
CASSTTGDGLGYTF
>NA|TRBV18|NA|TRBJ1-3|17
TGTGCCAGCTCACCAATTCTCCTTAGGGACTCTGGAAACACCATATATTTT
CASSPILLRDSGNTIYF
>NA|TRBV19|NA|TRBJ1-5|13
TGTGCCAGTAGTATTAGGGGCAATCAGCCCCAGCATTTT
CASSIRGNQPQHF
>NA|TRBV7-2|NA|TRBJ1-4|15
TGTGCCAGCAGCTTGGGCACACCAACTAATGAAAAACTGTTTTTT
CASSLGTPTNEKLFF
>NA|TRBV5-6|NA|TRBJ1-1|15
TGTGCCAGCAGCTTGTATTGGGGGTCGGGCACTGAAGCTTTCTTT
CASSLYWGSGTEAFF